This TCR beta chain was recovered during a study of shared clonotypes between healthy human individuals. General study findings and limits: Researchers found naive subsets generally carried larger estimated richness than memory subsets.

On this clone: What it recognizes is unknown.

Splitting of CD4+ cells produced CD45RA+ naive and CD45RA-negative memory subsets. Sequencing was performed with immunoSEQ multiplex PCR; in TCRdb, only in-frame clones are kept and a portion is missing. Among about 2.5 million clones listed, roughly 90% were seen once. The sequencing input was naive CD4+ T cells from PBMCs. Subset meaning: CD45RA+ positively selected. This TCR was sampled from a man aged 18 to 29 in good health. Some clones in this sample may be carry-over from other donors' samples.

CDR3 in amino acids: CASSSDRAYNEQFF. In DNA form, the CDR3 reads TGTGCCAGCAGTTCCGACAGGGCCTACAATGAGCAGTTCTTC. This chain joins TRBV27 and TRBJ2-1; TRBD1 matches 7 bases. This CDR3 has 14 residues. Germline V gives CDR1 MNHEY, CDR2 SMNVEV (reference sequence). J was trimmed by 2 bases and V by 4 bases; bases with no gene match: 2.